This TCR beta chain was observed in a study of cytomegalovirus exposure and HLA in healthy donors. Study-level points and caveats: A list of 164 TCR beta chains associated with cytomegalovirus was given.

Concerning this clone: Its antigen remains unknown.

Unrecorded immune exposures were likely, despite nominal health at sampling. Germline V lookup: CDR1 SGHRS, CDR2 YFSETQ. There are 15 residues in the CDR3. With 4 bases removed from V and 0 bases from J, the gap between germline ends came to 11 bases. Both 60 Vbeta primers and 13 Jbeta primers went into the PCR. The repertoire was sequenced with immunoSEQ multiplex PCR; TCRdb's copy has only in-frame clones and lacks some. The profile shows around 150,000 clones, around 80% of them singletons. The TCR sequence derives from a girl between 10 and 17 years old in good health and CMV-seropositive. Specimen: PBMCs. The J gene is TRBJ2-1, the V gene TRBV5-1; D unresolved. The CDR3 region is CASSRVASSYNEQFF. In DNA, the CDR3 is TGCGCCAGCAGCCGGGTAGCTAGCTCCTACAATGAGCAGTTCTTC.